These T cell receptor beta chains were read from a single sample in a study of blood T cell repertoires in COVID-19. The protocol was immunoSEQ multiplex PCR, while the TCRdb copy is restricted to in-frame clones and leaves out a portion. Here the sample spans 250,000 or so clones, 70% to 90% being singletons. Sequenced input: PBMCs or T cells enriched from blood (not recorded which). The receptors stem from a man between 25 and 39 years old who had recovered from COVID-19. Each CDR3 is given with its conserved first and last residue. A D gene is named only where the DNA matches it firmly. Not every row has a clone size; where given, it reads once, few, many or a size class.

v_call: TRBV4-2; clone_size: .; j_call: TRBJ2-1; d_call: TRBD2; cdr3_aa: CASSQDFGGGSYNEQFF; cdr3_nt: TGTGCCAGCAGCCAAGATTTCGGGGGGGGTTCCTACAATGAGCAGTTCTTC
v_call: TRBV29-1; clone_size: .; j_call: TRBJ2-1; d_call: .; cdr3_aa: CSVTDRSGNEQFF; cdr3_nt: TGCAGCGTGACCGACAGGTCAGGAAATGAGCAGTTCTTC
v_call: TRBV14; clone_size: .; j_call: TRBJ2-1; d_call: .; cdr3_aa: CASSQNRVPYNEQFF; cdr3_nt: TGTGCCAGCAGCCAAAATCGGGTCCCCTACAATGAGCAGTTCTTC
v_call: TRBV6-1; clone_size: many; j_call: TRBJ1-2; d_call: .; cdr3_aa: CASTPGYGYTF; cdr3_nt: TGTGCCAGCACCCCAGGCTATGGCTACACCTTC
v_call: TRBV7-9; clone_size: .; j_call: TRBJ2-3; d_call: TRBD2; cdr3_aa: CASSLDTGTSRTSTDTQYF; cdr3_nt: TGTGCCAGCAGCTTAGATACCGGGACTAGCAGAACTAGCACAGATACGCAGTATTTT
v_call: TRBV4-2; clone_size: .; j_call: TRBJ2-5; d_call: .; cdr3_aa: CASSPRLGQETQYF; cdr3_nt: TGTGCCAGCAGCCCTCGACTGGGCCAAGAGACCCAGTACTTC
v_call: TRBV11-2; clone_size: .; j_call: TRBJ2-3; d_call: TRBD2; cdr3_aa: CASSSGLAGGDTQYF; cdr3_nt: TGTGCCAGCAGCTCAGGACTAGCGGGAGGTGATACGCAGTATTTT
v_call: TRBV7-9; clone_size: .; j_call: TRBJ2-1; d_call: TRBD2; cdr3_aa: CASMRGGLFDEQFF; cdr3_nt: TGTGCCAGCATGCGGGGGGGCCTTTTTGATGAGCAGTTCTTC
v_call: TRBV12-3/TRBV12-4; clone_size: .; j_call: TRBJ1-5; d_call: .; cdr3_aa: CASRDSFNQPQHF; cdr3_nt: TGTGCCAGCAGGGACAGCTTCAATCAGCCCCAGCATTTT
v_call: TRBV6-5; clone_size: once; j_call: TRBJ2-7; d_call: TRBD1; cdr3_aa: CASHRSTGFGEQYF; cdr3_nt: TGTGCCAGCCATAGATCGACAGGGTTCGGGGAGCAGTACTTC